This TCR beta chain was captured by sequencing in a study of T-cell memory formation after mild COVID-19. Study at large: TCR clusters were mostly confined to one donor each.

This clonotype was picked up many times. The V and J ends lost 3 bases and 4 bases respectively, with 18 bases between them. This CDR3 is built from 16 residues. TCRdb analysed the 5' RACE reads with MiXCR anew, one entry per CDR3 protein. Of 130,000 to 150,000 distinct CDR3 sequences in the sample, approximately 6% were seen once. This TCR was sampled from an adult woman who had mild COVID-19 (a few samples of this study predate the infection). Cell type and time point are not known. The rearrangement uses TRBV12-3 or TRBV12-4 and TRBJ2-5; TRBD2 might be the D (7 bases). Input material: PBMCs or a T cell subset sorted from them (not recorded which). The CDR3 loop is CASSLGAGVVLETQYF. The CDR3 region has the DNA TGTGCCAGCAGTTTGGGGGCGGGGGTAGTTTTAGAGACCCAGTACTTC.